This record concerns one T cell receptor (beta chain) sequence. This sample stems from a study of cytomegalovirus exposure and HLA in healthy donors. V dropped 3 bases and J dropped 4 bases, with 15 bases sitting between them. Germline loops: CDR1 MRHNA, CDR2 SNTAGT. The CDR3 runs to 15 residues. This PCR relied on a set of 60 Vbeta primers and 13 Jbeta primers. Using immunoSEQ multiplex PCR, the repertoire was profiled, and TCRdb retains in-frame clones only, with some absent. This table holds about 140,000 clones, 75% to 90% found once. The gene calls are TRBV6-4 and TRBJ1-1, with D perhaps TRBD1 (5 bases). This receptor was taken from a woman in her twenties or thirties in good health and CMV-seronegative. Sequencing was done on a sample of PBMCs. The CDR3 DNA is TGTGCCAGCAGTGAGGGGGGTCGGGATGGCACTGAAGCTTTCTTT. The encoded protein is CASSEGGRDGTEAFF.